These 9 T cell receptor beta chains came from one sample sequenced in a study of cytomegalovirus exposure and HLA in healthy donors. The PCR had 60 Vbeta and 13 Jbeta primers. Sequencing used immunoSEQ multiplex PCR; TCRdb keeps in-frame clones, though not all of them. The sample shows about 54,000 clones, approximately 82% of them seen only once. The sequenced sample consisted of PBMCs. The receptor source for this set is a woman between 18 and 29 years old in good health and CMV-seronegative.

As DNA, the CDR3 is TGCGCCAGCAGCTTGATGGCGGGGAACCAAGAGACCCAGTACTTC. Its protein is CASSLMAGNQETQYF. The rearrangement uses TRBV5-1 and TRBJ2-5, with TRBD2 as a possible D gene (6 bases). This CDR3 is built from 15 residues. CDR1 and CDR2 (germline): SGHRS, YFSETQ. V was trimmed by 1 base and J by 0 bases, leaving 10 bases between them.

The chain employs TRBV11-2 and TRBJ1-1, with 10 positions matching TRBD1. Germline V gene sequence: CDR1 SGHAT, CDR2 FQNNGV. The CDR3 is 15 residues long. V lost 1 base to trimming and J lost 3 bases; unmatched junction nucleotides: 2. CDR3 in DNA: TGTGCCAGCAGCTTAGTCGGGACAGGGGACACTGAAGCTTTCTTT. It codes for CASSLVGTGDTEAFF.

The gene calls are TRBV30 and TRBJ2-1, with D maybe TRBD1 (5 bases). Germline CDR1 is GTSNPN and CDR2 is SVGIG (reference sequence). Deletions cut 3 bases from V and 5 bases from J, with 11 bases between. The CDR3 consists of 13 residues. This CDR3 reads CAWSRAKDNEQFF. The CDR3 DNA reads as TGTGCCTGGAGCAGGGCTAAGGACAATGAGCAGTTCTTC.

V is TRBV29-1 and J is TRBJ1-1; D is perhaps TRBD1 (5 bases). The CDR3 runs to 11 residues. Deletions cut 7 bases from V and 4 bases from J, with 10 bases between. Germline assignment: CDR1 SQVTM and CDR2 ANQGSEA. The CDR3 loop reads CSAEGSTEAFF. CDR3 DNA sequence: TGCAGCGCGGAGGGGAGCACTGAAGCTTTCTTT.

The gene calls are TRBV6-4 and TRBJ2-1, with 9 bases that match TRBD1. The V gene end was trimmed by 3 bases and the J gene end by 0 bases; junction bases not matched to a gene: 0. CDR1 and CDR2 from the germline V gene are MRHNA and SNTAGT. The CDR3 totals 15 residues. The CDR3 nucleotides are TGTGCCAGCAGTGAGACAGGGGGCTCCTACAATGAGCAGTTCTTC. Protein: CASSETGGSYNEQFF.

The J gene is TRBJ2-7, the V gene TRBV18; 7 bases are shared with TRBD1. The CDR3 consists of 15 residues. J gave up 2 bases and V 4 bases, and 8 bases lay outside the gene matches. CDR1 is KGHSH, CDR2 LQKENI, per germline. CDR3: CASSHPGQSTYEQYF. CDR3 in DNA: TGTGCCAGCTCACACCCGGGACAGTCGACCTACGAGCAGTACTTC.

This clone was observed once. This chain uses TRBV6-4 with TRBJ2-3; possibly TRBD2 for D (5 bases). The V gene's germline CDR1 is MRHNA and CDR2 SNTAGT. V was cut by 0 bases and J by 0 bases, with 7 bases left in between. The CDR3 has 15 residues. CDR3 sequence (DNA): TGTGCCAGCAGTGACTCAGAGGGCAGCACAGATACGCAGTATTTT. Its protein product is CASSDSEGSTDTQYF.

This clone was seen a single time. V usage is TRBV30 and J usage is TRBJ1-6; 9 bases fit TRBD1. The germline gives CDR1 GTSNPN, CDR2 SVGIG (reference sequence). V gave up 2 bases and J gave up 8 bases; unmatched junction bases: 13. The length of the CDR3 is 17 residues. The CDR3 DNA is TGTGCCTGGAGTCGCCCCGGACAGGGGCTGATATATTCACCCCTCCACTTT. Amino acids: CAWSRPGQGLIYSPLHF.

J is TRBJ2-7 and V is TRBV30; D might be TRBD2 (5 bases). From germline, CDR1 is GTSNPN and CDR2 SVGIG (reference sequence). With 0 bases removed from V and 2 bases from J, the gap between germline ends came to 8 bases. CDR3 length: 13 amino acids. CDR3 bases: TGTGCCTGGAGTGTACTAGGAGCCTACGAGCAGTACTTC. This gives the protein CAWSVLGAYEQYF.